These 23 T cell receptor beta chains were sequenced from one sample in a study of beta chain features in type 1 diabetes. What was sequenced were expressed TCRB transcripts, since all of the isolated RNA had been reverse transcribed. Sequencing used immunoSEQ multiplex PCR; TCRdb keeps in-frame clones, though not all of them. There are roughly 180,000 clones in the sample; approximately 8% occur only once, and approximately 0.85% lies in the top ten. These receptors' targets are unknown. General study points: Shortening that was moderate but significant affected the TCRB CDR3s of Type 1 diabetes patients in all four CD4+ subsets.

The sequencing sample was made of central memory CD4+ T cells from blood. The source of these receptors is a woman between 40 and 55 years old with type 1 diabetes.

The rearrangement links TRBV6-1 to TRBJ2-5; D is unresolved. This CDR3 spans 13 amino acids. Germline V gene lookup returns CDR1 MNHNS and CDR2 SASEGT. Trimming removed 6 bases from V and 6 bases from J, with 14 bases in between. DNA for the CDR3: TGTGCCAGCAGCCCGGAGCTCATGAAGACCCAGTACTTC. Its protein is CASSPELMKTQYF.

This clone has a handful of counts. CDR3 nucleotide sequence: TGTGCCAGCAGCCCGACCGGGACTAGGTACAATGAGCAGTTCTTC. Protein sequence: CASSPTGTRYNEQFF. This chain connects TRBV5-8 to TRBJ2-1, with 8 bases identical to TRBD2. The CDR3 loop spans 15 amino acids. Germline-derived CDR1 and CDR2 are SGHTS and YDEGEE. Germline trimming cut 4 bases from V and 4 bases from J; bases unmatched to any gene: 7.

This clone occurred a few times. V gene TRBV19 combines with J gene TRBJ1-1, with 8 bases identical to TRBD1. With 4 bases clipped from V and 4 bases from J, the junction kept 5 bases outside the gene matches. The CDR3 is 14 amino acids. Germline V gives CDR1 LNHDA, CDR2 SQIVND (reference sequence). The CDR3 here is CASSTQGAPTEAFF. The CDR3 region has the DNA TGTGCCAGTAGTACCCAGGGGGCGCCCACTGAAGCTTTCTTT.

The CDR3 nucleotides are TGTGCCAGCAGTTCAGGGGCCTTGGGGAATCAGCCCCAGCATTTT. It is translated as CASSSGALGNQPQHF. This rearrangement joins TRBV6-5 to TRBJ1-5; perhaps TRBD1 as D (6 bases). This CDR3 is 15 amino acids long. The germline CDR1 and CDR2 sequences are MNHEY and SVGAGI. V lost 4 bases and J 4 bases, leaving 14 bases between the germline ends.

This clone was recorded a few times. V is TRBV13 and J is TRBJ2-2; D gene uncertain. Trimming removed 4 bases at V and 0 bases at J, with 6 bases between. The germline V gene has CDR1 PRHDT and CDR2 FYEKMQ (reference sequence). This CDR3 is 14 amino acids long. The CDR3 reads CASSSGSNTGELFF. The CDR3 DNA reads as TGTGCCAGCAGCTCCGGGTCGAACACCGGGGAGCTGTTTTTT.

The chain recombines TRBV4-2 with TRBJ1-4, with unresolved D. CDR1 is LGHNA and CDR2 is YNFKEQ in the germline V gene. The V end lost 2 bases, the J end lost 6 bases, and 10 bases lay between the germline ends. The CDR3 contains 14 residues. The CDR3 DNA follows: TGTGCCAGCAGCCAACAAGAGAGGGATGAAAAACTGTTTTTT. It translates to CASSQQERDEKLFF.

CDR3 in amino acids: CASTLRRVTSGQETQYF. The CDR3 nucleotides are TGTGCCAGCACCCTCAGGCGTGTGACTAGCGGCCAAGAGACCCAGTACTTC. The gene calls are TRBV11-2 and TRBJ2-5; 9 bases fit TRBD2. CDR1 SGHAT and CDR2 FQNNGV come from the germline V gene. The J segment lost 1 base and the V segment lost 7 bases, leaving 13 bases of the junction unmatched. The CDR3 consists of 17 residues.

The chain recombines TRBV6-1 with TRBJ2-3; 10 bases line up with TRBD2. The CDR3 totals 16 residues. Germline CDR1 and CDR2: MNHNS and SASEGT. V shed 2 bases and J 2 bases; nucleotides not matched to a gene: 4. The CDR3 coding sequence is TGTGCCAGCAGTGAAATTCTAGCGGGGGACACAGATACGCAGTATTTT. Protein: CASSEILAGDTDTQYF.

This clone was seen a few times. The chain employs TRBV4-2 and TRBJ1-1; no definite D call. This CDR3 comprises 15 residues. Trimming shortened V by 4 bases and J by 1 base, and 13 bases separated the two germline ends. Germline V CDR1 and CDR2: LGHNA, YNFKEQ. The CDR3 loop is CASSRVSDRNTEAFF. DNA for the CDR3: TGTGCCAGCAGCCGGGTTAGCGACCGGAACACTGAAGCTTTCTTT.

This clone was counted many times. The chain has TRBV28 and TRBJ2-3, with a possible D match to TRBD1 (8 bases). The CDR3 is 16 amino acids. Trimming removed 8 bases at V and 3 bases at J, with 21 bases between. The V gene's germline CDR1 is MDHEN and CDR2 SYDVKM. In nucleotides, the CDR3 is TGTGCCAGCGGGTCAAGCGGGGACAGGATAACAGATACGCAGTATTTT. Translated: CASGSSGDRITDTQYF.

This clone has a handful of counts. The chain joins TRBV5-1 to TRBJ2-2, with a weak D call TRBD2 (5 bases). The CDR3 is 12 amino acids. Trimming cost V 10 bases and J 5 bases, with 12 bases left between them. The germline gives CDR1 SGHRS, CDR2 YFSETQ. The CDR3 here is CAQTGLTGELFF. DNA of the CDR3: TGCGCCCAAACCGGACTGACCGGGGAGCTGTTTTTT.

The J gene is TRBJ2-3, the V gene TRBV7-3, with a tentative D call TRBD1 (6 bases). CDR1 is SGHTA and CDR2 is FQGTGA in the germline V gene. Trimming took off 4 bases at V and 6 bases at J, with 14 bases between the two ends. CDR3 length equals 14 residues. The CDR3 coding sequence is TGTGCCAGCAGCTCATACACTACAGGGGATACGCAGTATTTT. Protein product: CASSSYTTGDTQYF.

This clone showed up just a few times. The chain uses TRBV6-5 and TRBJ2-7; the D is unclear. CDR3 length: 11 amino acids. The germline gives CDR1 MNHEY, CDR2 SVGAGI. V lost 5 bases, J lost 4 bases, and 6 bases lay in between. CDR3 DNA sequence: TGTGCCAGCAGTCCCCGTTACGAGCAGTACTTC. It codes for CASSPRYEQYF.

In this sample, this clone turned up a few times. V usage is TRBV9 and J usage is TRBJ1-2; 9 nucleotides align to TRBD1. CDR3 size: 15 residues. The V and J ends lost 0 bases and 5 bases, in that order; junction bases with no gene match: 5. Germline V lookup: CDR1 SGDLS, CDR2 YYNGEE. The CDR3: CASSVDMGQGYGYTF. The CDR3 DNA is TGTGCCAGCAGCGTAGATATGGGACAGGGTTATGGCTACACCTTC.

In its sample, this clone was seen many times. This rearrangement joins TRBV9 to TRBJ2-7; 9 bases are a match to TRBD1. From germline, CDR1 is SGDLS and CDR2 YYNGEE. This CDR3 spans 15 amino acids. The ends lost 4 bases at V and 3 bases at J; junction bases unmatched: 8. The CDR3 DNA reads TGTGCCAGCAGCCATGGGGACAGGGAAGACTACGAGCAGTACTTC. It translates to CASSHGDREDYEQYF.

The CDR3 here is CASSPGRGQETQYF. The CDR3 nucleotides read TGCGCCAGCAGCCCCGGACGGGGCCAAGAGACCCAGTACTTC. The V gene is TRBV4-3, the J gene TRBJ2-5; D possibly corresponds to TRBD2 (5 bases). With 4 bases removed from V and 1 base from J, the gap between germline ends came to 10 bases. The CDR3 is 14 amino acids. Germline V gives CDR1 LGHNA, CDR2 YSLEER.

The chain carries TRBV11-3 and TRBJ2-6; tentatively, D is TRBD2 (5 bases). Germline lookup yields CDR1 SGHNT and CDR2 YENEEA. V was shortened by 3 bases and J by 3 bases, with 6 bases between the two germline ends. This CDR3 is built from 14 residues. Here the CDR3 DNA reads TGTGCCAGCAGCTTCGGGGTTGGGGCCAACGTCCTGACTTTC. Translating it yields CASSFGVGANVLTF. Looking up the rest from reference TRBV11-3 and TRBJ2-6 gives the full variable domain: EAGVVQSPRYKIIEKKQPVAFWCNPISGHNTLYWYLQNLGQGPELLIRYENEEAVDDSQLPKDRFSAERLKGVDSTLKIQPAELGDSAVYLCASSFGVGANVLTFGAGSRLTVL.

Only a few counts were recorded for this clone. The chain combines TRBV10-2 with TRBJ2-4; the D gene is possibly TRBD2 (6 bases). The ends were cut back, 3 bases at V and 7 bases at J, with 16 bases in the middle. The CDR3 runs 15 residues. From germline, CDR1 is WSHSY and CDR2 SAAADI. CDR3 sequence reads: CASSEPGTGRNIQYF. The CDR3 nucleotides read TGCGCCAGCAGTGAACCTGGGACTGGAAGGAACATTCAGTACTTC.

This clone has more than one count but fewer than ten. The V call is TRBV7-2, the J call TRBJ1-5; D may be TRBD1 (5 bases). This CDR3 has 13 residues. Germline V gene lookup returns CDR1 SGHTA and CDR2 FQGNSA. V lost 6 bases, J lost 4 bases, and 10 bases lay in between. In DNA form, the CDR3 reads TGTGCCAGCAGGCGGGGGGGGAATCAGCCCCAGCATTTT. This encodes CASRRGGNQPQHF.

At least ten counts were recorded for this clone. CDR3 residues: CAISERASSAETQYF. CDR3 nucleotides: TGTGCCATCAGTGAGCGGGCTTCTAGCGCAGAGACCCAGTACTTC. The chain joins TRBV10-3 to TRBJ2-5, with D possibly matching TRBD2 (6 bases). The CDR3 contains 15 residues. CDR1 and CDR2 from the germline V gene are ENHRY and SYGVKD. Trimming cost V 2 bases and J 4 bases, with 14 bases left between them.

The table lists this clone with a few counts. The gene calls are TRBV5-1 and TRBJ2-1, with 11 bases identical to TRBD2. This CDR3 has 19 amino acids. Germline CDR1 reads SGHRS; CDR2 reads YFSETQ. The junction had 12 bases not matched to a gene; V was cut back by 4 bases and J by 0 bases. The CDR3 reads CASSTAWTSGLSSYNEQFF. CDR3 bases: TGCGCCAGCAGCACCGCCTGGACTAGCGGGCTGAGCTCCTACAATGAGCAGTTCTTC.

The chain combines TRBV7-2 with TRBJ2-2; D remains ambiguous. There are 13 residues in the CDR3. Looked up from germline, CDR1 is SGHTA and CDR2 is FQGNSA. V gave up 5 bases and J gave up 5 bases, with 9 bases separating them. The CDR3 DNA reads as TGTGCCAGCAGCCTAGTCCAGACCGGGGAGCTGTTTTTT. It specifies CASSLVQTGELFF. The variable domain in full, with the rest retrieved from reference TRBV7-2 and TRBJ2-2, is GAGVSQSPSNKVTEKGKDVELRCDPISGHTALYWYRQSLGQGLEFLIYFQGNSAPDKSGLPSDRFSAERTGGSVSTLTIQRTQQEDSAVYLCASSLVQTGELFFGEGSRLTVL.

The gene calls are TRBV27 and TRBJ2-3; 10 nucleotides agree with TRBD2. V gave up 5 bases and J gave up 1 base; unmatched junction bases: 6. CDR1 and CDR2 from the germline V gene are MNHEY and SMNVEV (reference sequence). This CDR3 contains 16 residues. The CDR3 nucleotides read TGTGCCAGCAGTCCGGCGACTAGCGGGCGCACAGATACGCAGTATTTT. Translating it yields CASSPATSGRTDTQYF.